This T cell receptor beta chain was captured by sequencing in a study of blood T cell repertoires in COVID-19 (dated by TCRdb to the early 2020s). For the study in its entirety: Collaborator samples came from the United States, Italy and Spain and covered acute and convalescent phases of COVID-19. The material from the prospective study consisted of cDNA or gDNA derived from T cells, B-cell-depleted T cells, or PBMCs. Deeply sampled blood TCRbeta repertoires from subjects exposed to, actively infected with, or recovered from COVID-19 were included in the dataset. The repertoires were made available in a free public database intended to serve as a resource for research on the immune response to SARS-CoV-2. The samples were drawn from the first 160 participants of the ongoing ImmuneRACE study and from 1,254 subjects provided by 6 global collaborators. Sample metadata almost always included a de-identified subject ID, COVID-19 status, age in years and sex. Where HLA class I and class II types were available, the types were taken from metadata supplied by the sample provider, not from assay-based typing.

The study at large found these results: The quantity of clinical and demographic metadata differed by source and by participant and was supplied without curation.

CDR3 length: 16 amino acids, cysteine to phenylalanine. The CDR3 DNA has 48 bases and is translated from base 1. The germline V gene provides CDR1 KGHSH and CDR2 LQKENI. Ends trimmed: V by 0 bases, J by 1 base; bases unmatched to a gene: 1. TCRbeta CDR3 regions were amplified from genomic DNA by means of the immunoSEQ Assay, a bias-controlled multiplex PCR. On the authors' methods: Within the assay, amplification of reference gene primers was used to estimate how many nucleated cells each sample contained. To quantify the absolute abundance of each unique TCRbeta CDR3 rearrangement, sequence reads were collapsed and filtered. For each sample, productive Simpson clonality was calculated by taking the square root of Simpson's diversity index across productive rearrangements. TCRdb provides this immuneACCESS table in a form limited to in-frame rearrangements. Some clones are lacking; in checked studies, under half of them reflect an unresolved V gene, and why the rest are absent is not known. The V and J calls and the clone size are those of that table, but D and trimming were determined from the DNA. The sample records under 250,000 clones, roughly 86% of which are singletons. Roughly 6.2% of the sample belongs to the ten largest clones.

With regard to this clone: This clone's antigen is unknown. Per-base quality was not reported, and no clone a single base away is much larger than it.

In Seattle, one collaborating source enrolled patients while the infection was active and tracked those patients longitudinally over the course of disease. Each collaborating institution followed its own protocols to collect whole blood in K2EDTA tubes. For TCRbeta analysis, collaborators shipped samples as frozen whole blood, isolated PBMCs, or DNA extracted from either of those sample types. Specimen: peripheral blood. This sequence uses TRBV18 and TRBJ2-3; the central 10 bases match TRBD2. The receptor's source is a woman of 80 years or more with COVID-19, enrolled during active disease. The bases read TGTGCCAGCTCACCACCCAGCGGGGGGGGCACAGATACGCAGTATTTT. Its protein reads: CASSPPSGGGTDTQYF.